Listed below are T cell receptor beta chains from one sample, sequenced in a study of T-cell memory formation after mild COVID-19. TCRdb used MiXCR to reprocess the 5' RACE reads, holding one entry per CDR3 protein. The table includes tens of thousands of distinct CDR3 sequences, approximately 6.8% detected once. The sample taken for sequencing was PBMCs or a T cell subset sorted from them (not recorded which). Receptors were obtained from a man younger than 35 who had mild COVID-19 (a few samples of this study predate the infection). Cell type and time point are not known. CDR3s include the opening cysteine and the closing phenylalanine or tryptophan. D genes are given only for firm matches. Part of the rows lack a size; the others show once, few, many or a class for expanded clones.

>TRBV5-1|TRBJ2-2|TRBD2|NA
CASSLGLAGSYTGELFF
TGCGCCAGCAGCTTGGGACTAGCGGGGTCCTACACCGGGGAGCTGTTTTTT
>TRBV7-9|TRBJ2-3|NA|many
CASSSTTDTQYF
TGTGCCAGCAGCTCCACCACAGATACGCAGTATTTT
>TRBV15|TRBJ1-6|TRBD1|many
CATSRDRDRISLHF
TGTGCCACCAGCAGAGATAGGGACAGGATCTCCCTCCACTTT
>TRBV20-1|TRBJ2-5|NA|many
CSARERTGRETQYF
TGCAGTGCTAGAGAACGCACAGGGCGGGAGACCCAGTACTTC
>TRBV5-1|TRBJ1-1|TRBD1|few
CASVRDRSSEAFF
TGCGCCAGCGTCCGGGACAGGAGCTCTGAAGCTTTCTTT
>TRBV7-3|TRBJ2-7|TRBD2|NA
CASSASGGYEQYF
TGTGCCAGCAGCGCCTCGGGGGGGTACGAGCAGTACTTC
>TRBV2|TRBJ1-2|TRBD1|NA
CASSEGTGFGYTF
TGTGCCAGCAGTGAGGGGACAGGGTTTGGCTACACCTTC
>TRBV20-1|TRBJ2-1|TRBD1|few
CSARHNRGNEQFF
TGCAGTGCTAGGCATAACAGGGGGAATGAGCAGTTCTTC
>TRBV5-4|TRBJ2-5|NA|NA
CASSFSVFAQVTQYF
TGTGCCAGCAGCTTTAGTGTGTTTGCCCAGGTGACCCAGTACTTC
>TRBV12-3/TRBV12-4|TRBJ2-7|TRBD2|NA
CASSWTSGSSYEQYF
TGTGCCAGCAGTTGGACTAGCGGGAGCTCCTACGAGCAGTACTTC
>TRBV7-2|TRBJ1-1|NA|NA
CASSVDSFDTEAFF
TGTGCCAGCAGCGTAGACTCCTTCGACACTGAAGCTTTCTTT
>TRBV5-6|TRBJ1-2|TRBD1|NA
CASSLPQGASLYGYTF
TGTGCCAGCAGCCTGCCACAGGGGGCTTCACTCTATGGCTACACCTTC
>TRBV6-6|TRBJ2-5|NA|NA
CASTQLPRGGETQYF
TGTGCCAGCACTCAGCTCCCTAGGGGGGGGGAGACCCAGTACTTC
>TRBV5-1|TRBJ1-3|NA|NA
CASSPDPGNTIYF
TGCGCCAGCAGTCCCGATCCTGGAAACACCATATATTTT
>TRBV7-2|TRBJ2-2|NA|few
CASSFVRVNTGELFF
TGTGCCAGCAGCTTCGTCAGGGTTAACACCGGGGAGCTGTTTTTT
>TRBV6-2/TRBV6-3|TRBJ1-5|TRBD1|NA
CASSYVTGAHQPQHF
TGTGCCAGCAGTTACGTGACAGGGGCCCATCAGCCCCAGCATTTT
>TRBV5-1|TRBJ1-2|NA|few
CASSLQTSSASYGYTF
TGCGCCAGCAGCTTGCAAACATCCTCCGCTTCCTATGGCTACACCTTC
>TRBV7-9|TRBJ2-3|TRBD1|few
CASSFGTGYDTQYF
TGTGCCAGCAGCTTCGGGACAGGGTACGATACGCAGTATTTT
>TRBV20-1|TRBJ2-3|NA|medium-sized
CSATASGAGSDTQYF
TGCAGTGCTACCGCCTCGGGGGCCGGATCAGATACGCAGTATTTT
>TRBV5-6|TRBJ1-2|NA|few
CASSPRQRHGYTF
TGTGCCAGCAGCCCTCGACAGAGGCATGGCTACACCTTC
>TRBV7-2|TRBJ2-1|NA|many
CASSLGGAGSYNEQFF
TGTGCCAGCAGCTTAGGGGGGGCTGGCTCCTACAATGAGCAGTTCTTC
>TRBV24-1|TRBJ2-5|NA|few
CATLRIARGETQYF
TGTGCCACCTTGAGGATAGCGAGGGGGGAGACCCAGTACTTC
>TRBV10-3|TRBJ2-7|NA|many
CAISVTGTTEQYF
TGTGCCATCAGTGTCACCGGGACAACCGAGCAGTACTTC
>TRBV6-2/TRBV6-3|TRBJ1-6|TRBD1|NA
CASSGQGNSPLHF
TGTGCCAGCAGCGGACAGGGGAATTCACCCCTCCACTTT
>TRBV12-3/TRBV12-4|TRBJ2-7|NA|NA
CASSPLPSSYEQYF
TGTGCCAGCAGTCCGCTACCGAGCTCCTACGAGCAGTACTTC
>TRBV7-2|TRBJ2-6|NA|many
CASSLRGPLTF
TGTGCCAGCAGCTTACGAGGGCCCTTGACTTTC
>TRBV9|TRBJ2-3|NA|few
CASSSRGEYTDTQYF
TGTGCCAGCAGCTCGCGGGGAGAATACACAGATACGCAGTATTTT
>TRBV4-1|TRBJ1-4|NA|many
CASSQDPGGGLTTNEKLFF
TGCGCCAGCAGCCAAGATCCCGGGGGGGGGTTGACAACTAATGAAAAACTGTTTTTT
>TRBV18|TRBJ1-3|NA|few
CASSPVTGNTIYF
TGTGCCAGCTCACCAGTCACTGGAAACACCATATATTTT
>TRBV20-1|TRBJ2-7|NA|NA
CSASLQGTGEQYF
TGCAGTGCTAGCTTGCAGGGAACGGGCGAGCAGTACTTC
>TRBV6-2/TRBV6-3|TRBJ2-3|NA|few
CASSYSYTQYF
TGTGCCAGCAGTTACTCCTATACGCAGTATTTT
>TRBV9|TRBJ2-7|NA|many
CASSLDSWGTEQYF
TGTGCCAGCAGCCTCGATTCATGGGGGACCGAGCAGTACTTC
>TRBV28|TRBJ2-1|TRBD2|many
CASISLSGGNNEQFF
TGTGCCAGCATTTCACTGAGCGGGGGGAACAATGAGCAGTTCTTC
>TRBV2|TRBJ2-3|NA|NA
CASSEQGGTDTQYF
TGTGCCAGCAGTGAACAGGGAGGCACAGATACGCAGTATTTT
>TRBV25-1|TRBJ2-2|NA|many
CASTPRWGSGTGELFF
TGTGCCAGCACCCCTAGATGGGGTTCGGGCACCGGGGAGCTGTTTTTT
>TRBV12-3/TRBV12-4|TRBJ2-2|TRBD2|many
CASRLAGRNTGELFF
TGTGCCAGCAGGCTAGCGGGTCGTAACACCGGGGAGCTGTTTTTT
>TRBV6-7|TRBJ2-3|NA|NA
CASSPLGPPSLWSTDTQYF
TGTGCCAGCAGCCCCCTGGGACCGCCCTCACTGTGGAGCACAGATACGCAGTATTTT
>TRBV7-9|TRBJ1-1|NA|few
CASSLGSGRRMNTEAFF
TGTGCCAGCAGCTTAGGATCCGGCCGTAGAATGAACACTGAAGCTTTCTTT
>TRBV11-2|TRBJ2-1|TRBD2|few
CASSLRPSGARDEQFF
TGTGCCAGCAGCTTACGCCCTAGCGGGGCAAGGGATGAGCAGTTCTTC
>TRBV4-3|TRBJ2-3|NA|NA
CASSQGPGLTDTQYF
TGCGCCAGCAGCCAAGGTCCAGGGCTCACAGATACGCAGTATTTT
>TRBV10-3|TRBJ2-6|NA|medium-sized
CAISEPRAGFVLTF
TGTGCCATCAGTGAGCCTAGGGCAGGGTTCGTCCTGACTTTC
>TRBV12-3/TRBV12-4|TRBJ1-2|NA|NA
CASSLETGSYGYTF
TGTGCCAGCAGTTTAGAGACAGGTTCCTATGGCTACACCTTC
>TRBV7-9|TRBJ2-3|NA|many
CASTLLGGASDTQYF
TGTGCCAGCACCCTCTTGGGGGGCGCATCAGATACGCAGTATTTT
>TRBV4-3|TRBJ1-1|NA|NA
CASSSTGYTEAFF
TGCGCCAGCAGCTCGACTGGGTACACTGAAGCTTTCTTT
>TRBV12-3/TRBV12-4|TRBJ1-2|NA|NA
CASSPTPGPVLLGYTF
TGTGCCAGCAGCCCCACTCCGGGACCTGTTCTCCTGGGCTACACCTTC
>TRBV7-2|TRBJ2-1|TRBD2|few
CASSISGGIRPEQFF
TGTGCCAGCAGCATTAGCGGGGGGATCCGTCCTGAGCAGTTCTTC
>TRBV6-9|TRBJ2-2|NA|NA
CASSHSAGQPLANTGELFF
TGTGCCAGCAGTCACAGCGCGGGACAGCCCTTAGCGAACACCGGGGAGCTGTTTTTT
>TRBV7-2|TRBJ2-3|TRBD2|NA
CASSSRTSGGDTQYF
TGTGCCAGCAGCTCCAGGACTAGCGGGGGGGATACGCAGTATTTT
>TRBV4-3|TRBJ1-2|TRBD1|NA
CASSLDRTYGYTF
TGCGCCAGCAGCCTGGACAGGACCTATGGCTACACCTTC
>TRBV7-9|TRBJ2-5|NA|few
CASSPRGGLRTQYF
TGTGCCAGCAGCCCGAGGGGGGGATTGAGGACCCAGTACTTC
>TRBV7-9|TRBJ1-1|TRBD1|few
CASSWGTARTEAFF
TGTGCCAGCAGCTGGGGGACAGCGCGGACTGAAGCTTTCTTT
>TRBV20-1|TRBJ1-1|TRBD1|few
CSARGGGVTEAFF
TGCAGTGCCAGAGGAGGGGGCGTCACTGAAGCTTTCTTT